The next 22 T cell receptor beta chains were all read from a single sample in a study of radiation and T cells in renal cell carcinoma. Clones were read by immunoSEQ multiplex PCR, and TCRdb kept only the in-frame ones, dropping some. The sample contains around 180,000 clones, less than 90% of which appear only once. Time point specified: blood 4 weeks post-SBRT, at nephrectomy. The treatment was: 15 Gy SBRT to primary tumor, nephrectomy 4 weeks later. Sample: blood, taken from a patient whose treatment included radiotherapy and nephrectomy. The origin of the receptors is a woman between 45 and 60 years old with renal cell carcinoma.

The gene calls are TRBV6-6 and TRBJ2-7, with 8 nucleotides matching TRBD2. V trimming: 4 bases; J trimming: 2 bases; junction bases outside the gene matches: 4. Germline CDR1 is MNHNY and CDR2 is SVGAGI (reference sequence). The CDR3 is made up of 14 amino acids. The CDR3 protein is CASSSLAGPYEQYF. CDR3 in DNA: TGTGCCAGCAGTTCTCTAGCGGGCCCCTACGAGCAGTACTTC.

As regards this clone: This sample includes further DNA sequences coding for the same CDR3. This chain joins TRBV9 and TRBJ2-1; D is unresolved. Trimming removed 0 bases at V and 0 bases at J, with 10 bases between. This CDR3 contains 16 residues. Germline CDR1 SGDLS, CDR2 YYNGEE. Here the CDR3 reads CASSVGGSSSYNEQFF. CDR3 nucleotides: TGTGCCAGCAGCGTAGGGGGATCTAGCTCCTACAATGAGCAGTTCTTC.

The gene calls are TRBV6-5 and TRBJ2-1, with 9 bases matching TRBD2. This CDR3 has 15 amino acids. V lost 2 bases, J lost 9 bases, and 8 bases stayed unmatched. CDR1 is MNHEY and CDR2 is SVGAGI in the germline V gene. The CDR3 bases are TGTGCCAGCAGTTACGGGCTAGCGGGGATAGGTGAGCAGTTCTTC. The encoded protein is CASSYGLAGIGEQFF.

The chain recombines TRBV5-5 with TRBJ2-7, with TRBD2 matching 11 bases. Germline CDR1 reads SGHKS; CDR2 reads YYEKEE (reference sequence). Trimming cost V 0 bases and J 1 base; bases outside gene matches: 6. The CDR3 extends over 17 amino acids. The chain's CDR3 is CASSLATSGGRSYEQYF. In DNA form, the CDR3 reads TGTGCCAGCAGCTTGGCTACTAGCGGGGGCCGATCCTACGAGCAGTACTTC. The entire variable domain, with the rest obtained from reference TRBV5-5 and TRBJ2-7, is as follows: DAGVTQSPTHLIKTRGQQVTLRCSPISGHKSVSWYQQVLGQGPQFIFQYYEKEERGRGNFPDRFSARQFPNYSSELNVNALLLGDSALYLCASSLATSGGRSYEQYFGPGTRLTVT.

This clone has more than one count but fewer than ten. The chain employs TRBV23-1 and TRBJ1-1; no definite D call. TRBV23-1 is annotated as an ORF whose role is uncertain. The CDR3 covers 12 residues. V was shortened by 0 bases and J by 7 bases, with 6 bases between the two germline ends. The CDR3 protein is CASSQSQFEAFF. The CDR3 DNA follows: TGCGCCAGCAGTCAATCTCAATTTGAAGCTTTCTTT.

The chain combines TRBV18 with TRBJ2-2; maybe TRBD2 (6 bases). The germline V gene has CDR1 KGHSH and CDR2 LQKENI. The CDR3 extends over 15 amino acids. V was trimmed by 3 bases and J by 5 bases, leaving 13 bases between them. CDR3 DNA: TGTGCCAGCTCACCGCGGGATGACACGACCGGGGAGCTGTTTTTT. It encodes CASSPRDDTTGELFF.

CDR3 nucleotide sequence: TGTGCCTGGAGTGTACTGGCGGGAGAGACCCAGTACTTC. Protein sequence: CAWSVLAGETQYF. The chain combines TRBV30 with TRBJ2-5; a weak D match, TRBD2 (5 bases). The CDR3 contains 13 residues. CDR1 and CDR2 (germline): GTSNPN, SVGIG (reference sequence). The V end lost 0 bases, the J end lost 4 bases, and 9 bases lay between the germline ends.

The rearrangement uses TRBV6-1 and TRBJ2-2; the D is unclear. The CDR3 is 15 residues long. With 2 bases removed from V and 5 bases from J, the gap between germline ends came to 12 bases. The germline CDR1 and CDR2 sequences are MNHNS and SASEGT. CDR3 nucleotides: TGTGCCAGCAGTGAACCAGCCCCAAGGACCGGGGAGCTGTTTTTT. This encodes CASSEPAPRTGELFF.

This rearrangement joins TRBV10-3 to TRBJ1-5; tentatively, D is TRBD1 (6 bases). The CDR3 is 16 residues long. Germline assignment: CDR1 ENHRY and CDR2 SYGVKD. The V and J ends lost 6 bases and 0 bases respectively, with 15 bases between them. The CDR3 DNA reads TGTGCCATCAGCCAGGGGTCTGGTGATAGCAATCAGCCCCAGCATTTT. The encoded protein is CAISQGSGDSNQPQHF.

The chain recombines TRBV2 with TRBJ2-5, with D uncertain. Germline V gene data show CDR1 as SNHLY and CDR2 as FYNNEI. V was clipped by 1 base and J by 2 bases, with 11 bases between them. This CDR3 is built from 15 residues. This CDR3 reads CASSEVRGSQETQYF. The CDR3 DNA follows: TGTGCCAGCAGTGAAGTCCGCGGCAGTCAAGAGACCCAGTACTTC. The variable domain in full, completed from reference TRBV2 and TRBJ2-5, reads EPEVTQTPSHQVTQMGQEVILRCVPISNHLYFYWYRQILGQKVEFLVSFYNNEISEKSEIFDDQFSVERPDGSNFTLKIRSTKLEDSAMYFCASSEVRGSQETQYFGPGTRLLVL.

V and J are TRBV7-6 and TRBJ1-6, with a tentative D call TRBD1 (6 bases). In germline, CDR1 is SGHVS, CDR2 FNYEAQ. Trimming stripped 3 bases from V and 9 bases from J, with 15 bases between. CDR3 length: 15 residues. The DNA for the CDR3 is TGTGCCAGCAGCTTCTCCGGGACACAAAGTTCACCCCTCCACTTT. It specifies CASSFSGTQSSPLHF.

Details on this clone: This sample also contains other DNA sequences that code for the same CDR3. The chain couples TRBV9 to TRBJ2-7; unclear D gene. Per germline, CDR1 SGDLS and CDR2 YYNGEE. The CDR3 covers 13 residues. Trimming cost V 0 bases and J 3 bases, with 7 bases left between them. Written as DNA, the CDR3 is TGTGCCAGCAGCGTAGCCCCTAGCTACGAGCAGTACTTC. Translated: CASSVAPSYEQYF.

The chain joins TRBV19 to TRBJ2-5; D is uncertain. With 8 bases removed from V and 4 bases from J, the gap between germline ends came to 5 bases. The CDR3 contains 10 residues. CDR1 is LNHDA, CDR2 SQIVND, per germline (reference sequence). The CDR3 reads CASGVETQYF. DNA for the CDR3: TGTGCCAGTGGGGTAGAGACCCAGTACTTC.

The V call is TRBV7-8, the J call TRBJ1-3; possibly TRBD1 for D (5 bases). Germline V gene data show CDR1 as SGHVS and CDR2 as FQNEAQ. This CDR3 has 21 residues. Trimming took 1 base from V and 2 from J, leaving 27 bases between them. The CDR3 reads CASSLGPASLGVGRPGNTIYF. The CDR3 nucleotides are TGTGCCAGCAGCTTAGGCCCGGCGTCCTTGGGGGTAGGGAGACCTGGAAACACCATATATTTT. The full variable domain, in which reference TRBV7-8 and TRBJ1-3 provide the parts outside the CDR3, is GAGVSQSPRYKVAKRGQDVALRCDPISGHVSLFWYQQALGQGPEFLTYFQNEAQLDKSGLPSDRFFAERPEGSVSTLKIQRTQQEDSAVYLCASSLGPASLGVGRPGNTIYFGEGSWLTVV.

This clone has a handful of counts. The CDR3 DNA follows: TGTGCCAGCAGCCAAGACCCATTCAACACTGAAGCTTTCTTT. It is translated as CASSQDPFNTEAFF. The chain couples TRBV4-2 to TRBJ1-1; D is undetermined. This CDR3 region has 14 residues. CDR1 and CDR2 (germline): LGHNA, YNFKEQ. Trimming shortened V by 0 bases and J by 2 bases, and 7 bases separated the two germline ends.

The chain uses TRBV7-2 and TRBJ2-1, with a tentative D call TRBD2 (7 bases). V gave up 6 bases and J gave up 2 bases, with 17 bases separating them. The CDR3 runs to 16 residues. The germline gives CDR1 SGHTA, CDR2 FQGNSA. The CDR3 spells CASSSVGGLTYNEQFF. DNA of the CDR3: TGTGCCAGCAGTTCGGTGGGGGGGCTCACCTACAATGAGCAGTTCTTC.

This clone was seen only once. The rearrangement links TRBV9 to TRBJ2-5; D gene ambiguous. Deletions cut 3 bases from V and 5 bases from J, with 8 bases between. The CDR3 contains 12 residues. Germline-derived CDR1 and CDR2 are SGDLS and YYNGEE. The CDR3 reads CASSDQEETQYF. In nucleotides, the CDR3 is TGTGCCAGCAGCGATCAGGAGGAGACCCAGTACTTC. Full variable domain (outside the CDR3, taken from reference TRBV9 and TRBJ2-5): DSGVTQTPKHLITATGQRVTLRCSPRSGDLSVYWYQQSLDQGLQFLIQYYNGEERAKGNILERFSAQQFPDLHSELNLSSLELGDSALYFCASSDQEETQYFGPGTRLLVL.

The CDR3 is CASIRGSGNTIYF. DNA of the CDR3: TGTGCCAGCATTAGGGGCTCTGGAAACACCATATATTTT. The rearrangement joins TRBV6-1 to TRBJ1-3, with D perhaps matching TRBD1 (5 bases). Germline CDR1 and CDR2: MNHNS and SASEGT. The CDR3 sequence is 13 residues long. V was cut by 7 bases and J by 0 bases, with 7 bases left in between.

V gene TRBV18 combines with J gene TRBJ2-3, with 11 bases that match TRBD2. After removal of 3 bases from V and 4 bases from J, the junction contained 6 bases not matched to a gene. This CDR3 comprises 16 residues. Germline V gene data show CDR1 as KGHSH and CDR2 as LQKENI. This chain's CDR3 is CASSPTSGVGPDTQYF. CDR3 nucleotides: TGTGCCAGCTCACCGACTAGCGGGGTAGGACCAGATACGCAGTATTTT.

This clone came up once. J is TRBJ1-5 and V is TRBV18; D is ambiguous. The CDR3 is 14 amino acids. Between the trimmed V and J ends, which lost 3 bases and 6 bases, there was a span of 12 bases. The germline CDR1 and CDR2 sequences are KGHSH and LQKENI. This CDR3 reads CASSPEFNGQPQHF. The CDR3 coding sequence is TGTGCCAGCTCACCTGAATTTAATGGTCAGCCCCAGCATTTT. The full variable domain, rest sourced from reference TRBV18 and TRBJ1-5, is NAGVMQNPRHLVRRRGQEARLRCSPMKGHSHVYWYRQLPEEGLKFMVYLQKENIIDESGMPKERFSAEFPKEGPSILRIQQVVRGDSAAYFCASSPEFNGQPQHFGDGTRLSIL.

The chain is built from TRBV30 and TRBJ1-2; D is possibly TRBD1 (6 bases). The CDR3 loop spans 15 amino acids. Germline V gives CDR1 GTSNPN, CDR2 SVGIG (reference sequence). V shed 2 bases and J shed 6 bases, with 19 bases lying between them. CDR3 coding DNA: TGTGCCTGGAGTCCCATACTAGCAGGGGCTGATGGCTACACCTTC. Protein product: CAWSPILAGADGYTF.

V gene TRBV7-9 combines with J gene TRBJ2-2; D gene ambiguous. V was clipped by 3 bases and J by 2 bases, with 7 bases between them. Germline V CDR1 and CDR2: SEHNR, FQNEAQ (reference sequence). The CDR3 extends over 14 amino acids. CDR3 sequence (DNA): TGTGCCAGCAGCTTGGGCAGAAACACCGGGGAGCTGTTTTTT. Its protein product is CASSLGRNTGELFF. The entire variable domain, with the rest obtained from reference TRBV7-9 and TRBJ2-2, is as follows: DTGVSQNPRHKITKRGQNVTFRCDPISEHNRLYWYRQTLGQGPEFLTYFQNEAQLEKSRLLSDRFSAERPKGSFSTLEIQRTEQGDSAMYLCASSLGRNTGELFFGEGSRLTVL.